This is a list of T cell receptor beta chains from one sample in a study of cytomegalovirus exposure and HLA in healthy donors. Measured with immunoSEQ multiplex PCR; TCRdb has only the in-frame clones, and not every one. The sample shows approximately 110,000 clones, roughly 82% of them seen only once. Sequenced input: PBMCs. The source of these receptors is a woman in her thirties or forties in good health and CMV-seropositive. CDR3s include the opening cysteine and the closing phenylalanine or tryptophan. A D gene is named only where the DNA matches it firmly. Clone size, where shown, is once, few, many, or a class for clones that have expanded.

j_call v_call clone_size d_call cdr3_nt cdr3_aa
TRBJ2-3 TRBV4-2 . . TGTGCCAGCAGCTCCGGGGGTCAAGATACACAGTATTTT CASSSGGQDTQYF
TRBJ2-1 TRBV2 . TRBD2 TGTGCCAGCAGTGTAACTAGCGGGAGAAGCTCCTACAATGAGCAGTTCTTC CASSVTSGRSSYNEQFF
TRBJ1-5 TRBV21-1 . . TGTGCCAGCATCCCTTTTCGGGACAGCTTCTATAGCAATCAGCCCCAGCATTTT CASIPFRDSFYSNQPQHF
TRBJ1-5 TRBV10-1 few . TGCGCCAGCAGTGTGGGACTTGACCAGCCCCAGCATTTT CASSVGLDQPQHF
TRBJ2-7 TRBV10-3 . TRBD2 TGTGCCATCAGTCCGGGACTAGGGGAGTTCATCGAGCAGTACTTC CAISPGLGEFIEQYF
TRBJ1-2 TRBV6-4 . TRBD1 TGTGCCAGCAGTGACTCTATGACAGGGAGTGGCTACACCTTC CASSDSMTGSGYTF
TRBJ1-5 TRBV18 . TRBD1 TGTGCCAGCTCAACCGGGACAGGGAATCTCCAGCCCCAGCATTTT CASSTGTGNLQPQHF
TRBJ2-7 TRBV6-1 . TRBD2 TGTGCCAGCAAACCGTCTCTAGCGGGAGGATACGAGCAGTACTTC CASKPSLAGGYEQYF
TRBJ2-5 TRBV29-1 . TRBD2 TGCAGCGTGGTAGGAGGCCTAGCGGTGGGGGAGACCCAGTACTTC CSVVGGLAVGETQYF
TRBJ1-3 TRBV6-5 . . TGTGCCAGCAGTTACGGTGGCAGCGTTACTGGAAACACCATATATTTT CASSYGGSVTGNTIYF
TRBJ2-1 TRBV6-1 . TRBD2 TGTGCCAGCAGTGGCTGGACTAGCGGGATTAGGGATGAGCAGTTCTTC CASSGWTSGIRDEQFF
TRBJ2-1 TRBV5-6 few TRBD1 TGTGCCAGCAGCCGGGGACAGGCGAGGTGGAATGAGCAGTTCTTC CASSRGQARWNEQFF
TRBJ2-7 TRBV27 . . TGTGCCAGCATGGGGCAGCACTCCTACGAGCAGTACTTC CASMGQHSYEQYF
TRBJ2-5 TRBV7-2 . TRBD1 TGTGCCGAGGGGGCGCTATGGACCCAGTACTTC CAEGALWTQYF
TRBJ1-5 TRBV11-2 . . TGTGCCAGCAGCCTAGAGGCGGGACAGCCCCAGCATTTT CASSLEAGQPQHF
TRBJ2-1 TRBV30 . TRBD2 TGTGCCTGGAGCGATTCGAGCGGGAGATACAATGAGCAGTTCTTC CAWSDSSGRYNEQFF
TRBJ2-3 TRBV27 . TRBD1 TGTGCCAGCAGCACCTCAGGGACAGGGTTGGTTAGAGCAGATACGCAGTATTTT CASSTSGTGLVRADTQYF
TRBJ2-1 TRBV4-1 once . TGCGCCAGCAGCCAGCATAGCGGAGGGGTCTACAATGAGCAGTTCTTC CASSQHSGGVYNEQFF
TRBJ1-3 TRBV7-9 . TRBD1 TGTTCCAGCAGTATGGGACAGGGGGGGAACTCTGGAAACACCATATATTTT CSSSMGQGGNSGNTIYF
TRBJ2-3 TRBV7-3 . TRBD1 TGTGCCAGCAGCAGGGGACAGAGCACAGATACGCAGTATTTT CASSRGQSTDTQYF
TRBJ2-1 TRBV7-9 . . TGTGCCAGCAGCTTGGGCCCAGCCGAGCAGTTCTTC CASSLGPAEQFF
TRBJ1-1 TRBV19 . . TGTGCCAGTACCCAACAGGGAACCGCCACTGAAGCTTTCTTT CASTQQGTATEAFF
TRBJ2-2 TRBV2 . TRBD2 TGTGCCAGCAGGCGGGAGCCTCCCGGGGAGCTGTTTTTT CASRREPPGELFF
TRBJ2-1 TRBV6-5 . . TGTGCCAGCAGTTACTCGACTAGTCTCACCTACAATGAGCAGTTCTTC CASSYSTSLTYNEQFF
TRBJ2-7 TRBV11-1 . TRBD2 TGTGCCAGCAGATCTAGCGGCCCACCCGACGAGCAGTACTTC CASRSSGPPDEQYF
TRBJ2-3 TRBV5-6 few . TGTGCCAGCAGCGGAGGGACAGTAACAGATACGCAGTATTTT CASSGGTVTDTQYF
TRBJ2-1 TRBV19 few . TGTGCCAGTAGTCCCACCTACCGGAACAGGGTGGCTACAATGAGCCAGTTCTTC CASSPTYRNRVATMSQFF
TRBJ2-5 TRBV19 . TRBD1 TGTGCCAGTAGTAGGCCGACACAGGGGTCAGAGACCCAGTACTTC CASSRPTQGSETQYF
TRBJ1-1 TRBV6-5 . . TGTGCCAGCAGTAAAGGCAGGGGAAACACTGAAGCTTTCTTT CASSKGRGNTEAFF
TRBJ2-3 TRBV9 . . TGTGCCAGCAGCACTACTAGAAACACAGATACGCAGTATTTT CASSTTRNTDTQYF